The clone carrying this TCR beta chain was observed a single time. Every single donor gave one heparinised blood draw, and these averaged about 116 mL. This sample stems from a study of beta chain features in type 1 diabetes. Study summary: The number of sorted cells examined across all samples was 107,917,701.

Every bit of the isolated RNA underwent reverse transcription, so sequencing read expressed TCRB transcripts. Measured with immunoSEQ multiplex PCR; TCRdb has only the in-frame clones, and not every one. The sample has under 550,000 clones, approximately 10% seen once. Germline V CDR1 and CDR2: SGDLS, YYNGEE. The ends were cut back, 6 bases at V and 3 bases at J, with 12 bases in the middle. The length of the CDR3 is 13 residues. The chain carries TRBV9 and TRBJ1-1, with unresolved D. The sequencing sample was made of naive CD4+ T cells from blood. The sequence was obtained from a woman aged 18-29 years in good health. CDR3 sequence (DNA): TGTGCCAGCAACCGTGGTGGGGACACTGAAGCTTTCTTT. Translated: CASNRGGDTEAFF.